The 22 T cell receptor beta chains in this list originate from one sample, sequenced in a study of shared clonotypes between healthy human individuals (dated by TCRdb to the early 2020s). Receptor libraries were prepared by the immunoSEQ multiplex PCR assay. The immuneACCESS repertoire file appears here via TCRdb, limited to in-frame rearrangements. These files lack a portion of the clones; in checked studies, under half of the deficit traces to unresolved V genes, and the cause of the others is not known. The sample yields roughly 890,000 clones; roughly 92% were counted once. The top ten clonotypes cover about 24% of the sample. CD8 naive samples were CD45RO-negative cells positively selected for CCR7, giving a CD45RA+CCR7+ population that excluded TemRA cells. The sequenced sample was naive CD8+ T cells sorted from blood. Taken with the paper, the label for cell subset or site translates to: CD45RA+CCR7+. These receptors all come from a man aged 30-40 years in good health.

The chain carries TRBV9 and TRBJ2-2, with D possibly matching TRBD1 (6 bases). The CDR3 has 19 amino acids. Trimming shortened V by 3 bases and J by 0 bases, and 21 bases separated the two germline ends. Germline V gene data show CDR1 as SGDLS and CDR2 as YYNGEE. The CDR3 is CASSDPGHGSQTNTGELFF. The CDR3 DNA follows: TGTGCCAGCAGCGATCCGGGACACGGATCTCAAACGAACACCGGGGAGCTGTTTTTT.

The chain is built from TRBV6-6 and TRBJ2-7; 9 bases agree with TRBD2. The V gene end was trimmed by 0 bases and the J gene end by 6 bases; junction bases not matched to a gene: 6. The V gene's germline CDR1 is MNHNY and CDR2 SVGAGI (reference sequence). This CDR3 contains 15 residues. The CDR3, as DNA: TGTGCCAGCAGTTACTCCGTAGCGGGAGCCTCCGAGCAGTACTTC. It translates to CASSYSVAGASEQYF.

This sequence joins TRBV9 and TRBJ2-1; D might be TRBD2 (5 bases). Germline loops: CDR1 SGDLS, CDR2 YYNGEE. V dropped 3 bases and J dropped 8 bases, with 15 bases sitting between them. The CDR3 sequence is 14 residues long. The CDR3 protein is CASSAPGGWDEQFF. The DNA of the CDR3 is TGTGCCAGCAGCGCCCCCGGAGGTTGGGATGAGCAGTTCTTC.

The chain has TRBV18 and TRBJ2-1, with TRBD2 matching 9 bases. CDR3 length: 16 amino acids. Germline CDR1 reads KGHSH; CDR2 reads LQKENI. V lost 2 bases, J lost 5 bases, and 7 bases stayed unmatched. The CDR3 DNA sequence: TGTGCCAGCTCACCAAATAGCGGGAGTCCCGACAATGAGCAGTTCTTC. This gives the protein CASSPNSGSPDNEQFF. The full variable domain, its missing parts supplied by reference TRBV18 and TRBJ2-1, is NAGVMQNPRHLVRRRGQEARLRCSPMKGHSHVYWYRQLPEEGLKFMVYLQKENIIDESGMPKERFSAEFPKEGPSILRIQQVVRGDSAAYFCASSPNSGSPDNEQFFGPGTRLTVL.

V gene TRBV13 combines with J gene TRBJ2-1; D call uncertain. V dropped 2 bases and J dropped 7 bases, with 12 bases sitting between them. CDR1 PRHDT and CDR2 FYEKMQ come from the germline V gene (reference sequence). The length of the CDR3 is 14 residues. Written as DNA, the CDR3 is TGTGCCAGCAGCTTAATAGCCGTAAAGAATGAGCAGTTCTTC. This encodes CASSLIAVKNEQFF.

V usage is TRBV20-1 and J usage is TRBJ2-1; no clear D. The CDR3 runs to 11 residues. Germline V gene lookup returns CDR1 DFQATT and CDR2 SNEGSKA (reference sequence). V was pared by 1 base and J by 6 bases, with 4 bases between. The CDR3, as DNA: TGCAGTGCTAGAGTCGCCAATGAGCAGTTCTTC. Translation gives CSARVANEQFF.

Only one count was recorded for this clone. The chain recombines TRBV7-9 with TRBJ2-7; TRBD1 aligns across 10 bases. The CDR3 is 15 amino acids. V dropped 4 bases and J dropped 2; count of bases not matched to a gene: 5. Germline V gene data show CDR1 as SEHNR and CDR2 as FQNEAQ (reference sequence). CDR3 sequence reads: CASSSGGQGTYEQYF. The CDR3 DNA is TGTGCCAGCAGCTCGGGGGGACAGGGGACCTACGAGCAGTACTTC.

The chain combines TRBV28 with TRBJ2-1; 7 bases agree with TRBD2. CDR1 is MDHEN and CDR2 is SYDVKM in the germline V gene. V trimming: 5 bases; J trimming: 6 bases; junction bases outside the gene matches: 13. The CDR3 totals 16 residues. The CDR3 nucleotides read TGTGCCAGCAGTCTAACTTTTGCGGGAGTCGGCAATGAGCAGTTCTTC. This encodes CASSLTFAGVGNEQFF.

The chain is built from TRBV15 and TRBJ1-5; no clear D gene. This CDR3 spans 14 amino acids. V lost 3 bases to trimming and J lost 0 bases, with 6 bases between them. Germline V CDR1 and CDR2: LNHNV, YYDKDF (reference sequence). The CDR3 DNA sequence: TGTGCCACCAGCAGGGGATATAGCAATCAGCCCCAGCATTTT. It yields the protein CATSRGYSNQPQHF.

To note about this clone: This specimen includes other DNA sequences encoding the same CDR3. This chain uses TRBV9 with TRBJ2-2; no definite D call. V lost 0 bases, J lost 2 bases, and 2 bases lay in between. Germline V CDR1 and CDR2: SGDLS, YYNGEE. The CDR3 consists of 13 residues. The CDR3 region has the DNA TGTGCCAGCAGCGTAGGTAACACCGGGGAGCTGTTTTTT. It translates to CASSVGNTGELFF.

The rearrangement links TRBV4-3 to TRBJ2-1; D may be TRBD1 or TRBD2 (5 bases each). Trimming removed 0 bases at V and 3 bases at J, with 12 bases between. CDR1 and CDR2 (germline): LGHNA, YSLEER. This CDR3 is 16 amino acids long. As DNA, the CDR3 is TGCGCCAGCAGCCAAGAGGGGGATGGGGTCTACAATGAGCAGTTCTTC. This translates into CASSQEGDGVYNEQFF.

This sequence joins TRBV29-1 and TRBJ2-7; the D gene is possibly TRBD1 (6 bases). The CDR3 spans 14 residues. V gave up 6 bases and J gave up 0 bases, with 15 bases separating them. Germline V gene lookup returns CDR1 SQVTM and CDR2 ANQGSEA. CDR3 residues: CSVAGQQYSYEQYF. The CDR3 region has the DNA TGCAGCGTAGCAGGACAGCAATACTCCTACGAGCAGTACTTC.

The rearrangement links TRBV5-1 to TRBJ2-2, with D possibly matching TRBD1 (5 bases). Germline V gives CDR1 SGHRS, CDR2 YFSETQ. The CDR3 is made up of 13 amino acids. With 1 base removed from V and 7 bases from J, the gap between germline ends came to 8 bases. In nucleotides, the CDR3 is TGCGCCAGCAGCTTGCTCAGGGACGGGGAGCTGTTTTTT. This translates into CASSLLRDGELFF.

The chain recombines TRBV4-1 with TRBJ1-1; D is ambiguous. The CDR3 length is 14 residues. V lost 3 bases, J lost 7 bases, and 15 bases lay in between. Germline CDR1 MGHRA, CDR2 YSYEKL. The chain's CDR3 is CASSHPNRRVEAFF. The CDR3 region has the DNA TGCGCCAGCAGCCATCCAAATCGGAGGGTTGAAGCTTTCTTT.

V and J are TRBV23-1 and TRBJ1-3; D unclear. TRBV23-1 is recorded as an ORF, its role being uncertain. This CDR3 contains 12 residues. The V end was cut by 10 bases, the J end by 2 bases, with 9 bases between. In nucleotides, the CDR3 is TGCGCCAAATCGGGAGCTGGAAACACCATATATTTT. The encoded protein is CAKSGAGNTIYF.

This CDR3 reads CASSRLGTDEQFF. DNA of the CDR3: TGTGCCAGCAGCCGCTTAGGTACAGATGAGCAGTTCTTC. The rearrangement uses TRBV7-3 and TRBJ2-1; D remains ambiguous. The CDR3 contains 13 residues. Trimming removed 5 bases from V and 8 bases from J, with 13 bases in between. CDR1 is SGHTA, CDR2 FQGTGA, per germline.

This chain connects TRBV10-3 to TRBJ2-1; TRBD2 aligns across 10 bases. Germline V lookup: CDR1 ENHRY, CDR2 SYGVKD. This CDR3 is built from 15 residues. After removal of 4 bases from V and 8 bases from J, the junction contained 8 bases not matched to a gene. CDR3 in amino acids: CAISGKASGSDEQFF. In DNA, the CDR3 is TGTGCCATCAGTGGCAAGGCTAGCGGGAGTGATGAGCAGTTCTTC.

The chain is built from TRBV27 and TRBJ2-2; TRBD1 aligns across 9 bases. V was pared by 5 bases and J by 0 bases, with 4 bases of the junction left unmatched. This CDR3 region has 16 residues. CDR1 is MNHEY, CDR2 SMNVEV, per germline (reference sequence). This CDR3 is CASSPWDRANTGELFF. The CDR3 DNA reads as TGTGCCAGCAGTCCCTGGGACAGGGCGAACACCGGGGAGCTGTTTTTT.

V usage is TRBV27 and J usage is TRBJ2-1; 14 bases agree with TRBD2. CDR3 length: 15 residues. Germline CDR1 and CDR2: MNHEY and SMNVEV (reference sequence). V lost 7 bases to trimming and J lost 7 bases; unmatched junction nucleotides: 6. The CDR3 DNA reads TGTGCCAGCACCTACGGGACTAGCGGGAGAAATGAGCAGTTCTTC. It translates to CASTYGTSGRNEQFF.

The chain couples TRBV29-1 to TRBJ2-3, with D maybe TRBD2 (5 bases). Germline assignment: CDR1 SQVTM and CDR2 ANQGSEA. Trimming pared 1 base from V and 0 bases from J, leaving 5 bases between. This CDR3 is built from 13 residues. The CDR3 is CSVEGLSTDTQYF. CDR3 coding DNA: TGCAGCGTTGAAGGACTAAGCACAGATACGCAGTATTTT.

The V call is TRBV7-6, the J call TRBJ2-1; D ambiguous. There are 15 residues in the CDR3. Trimming took off 3 bases at V and 0 bases at J, with 9 bases between the two ends. Germline V CDR1 and CDR2: SGHVS, FNYEAQ. The CDR3 spells CASSLSSSSYNEQFF. The DNA for the CDR3 is TGTGCCAGCAGCTTGTCCAGCAGCTCCTACAATGAGCAGTTCTTC.

The chain couples TRBV27 to TRBJ2-7; D gene ambiguous. V gave up 6 bases and J gave up 3 bases, with 18 bases separating them. The CDR3 runs to 15 residues. In germline, CDR1 is MNHEY, CDR2 SMNVEV (reference sequence). The CDR3 DNA reads as TGTGCCAGCAGCTCAAGCTCATCCGGGTTCTACGAGCAGTACTTC. Protein: CASSSSSSGFYEQYF.